The 20 T cell receptor beta chains listed next were all sequenced from one sample in a study of low-dose radiotherapy and immunotherapy resistance in tumors. First-strand cDNA used TRAV- and TRBV-specific primers, covering alpha and beta chains. A constant-region primer paired with the V-primer adapter amplified TCRs over approximately 19 PCR cycles. TCRdb re-called the reads with MiXCR, one entry per CDR3 protein. The sample includes approximately 100,000 distinct CDR3 sequences, around 20% of them seen just once. Time point: after trial treatment. Indicated treatment: LDRT plus nivolumab, ipilimumab, low-dose cyclophosphamide and aspirin (RACIN trial). Sequencing used PBMCs, obtained after low-dose radiotherapy plus immunotherapy. The origin of the receptors is a male donor with prostate cancer.

In its sample, this clonotype was seen once. A read error is the likely source, as a far larger clone sits one nucleotide away. The V gene is TRBV6-8, the J gene TRBJ2-3, with a tentative D call TRBD2 (6 bases). Trimming pared 5 bases from V and 6 bases from J, leaving 21 bases between. The CDR3 spans 16 residues. Germline V gene lookup returns CDR1 MNHGY and CDR2 SAAAGT. The CDR3 DNA reads TGTGCCAGCAGTACTATAGCGGCCGGGTACACGGATACGCAGTATTTT. Its protein product is CASSTIAAGYTDTQYF.

The chain joins TRBV6-6 to TRBJ1-5, with TRBD1 as a possible D gene (6 bases). This CDR3 is built from 16 residues. Germline values: CDR1 MNHNY, CDR2 SVGAGI (reference sequence). V gave up 6 bases and J gave up 3 bases, with 18 bases separating them. The CDR3 loop is CASRPTGQRANQPQHF. CDR3 nucleotide sequence: TGTGCCAGCAGACCTACCGGACAGCGGGCCAATCAGCCCCAGCATTTT.

The table lists this clonotype with many counts. The V and J genes are TRBV18 and TRBJ2-1, with a weak D call TRBD1 (5 bases). The V and J ends lost 1 base and 7 bases respectively, with 17 bases between them. This CDR3 is 16 amino acids long. Germline V gene lookup returns CDR1 KGHSH and CDR2 LQKENI. CDR3 nucleotides: TGTGCCAGCTCACCACGGGCCGGGTTCCAGGGTAATGAGCAGTTCTTC. Translating it yields CASSPRAGFQGNEQFF.

This clonotype was detected many times. The chain is built from TRBV27 and TRBJ1-5, with D possibly TRBD1 on 5 matching bases. CDR3 length: 13 residues. Germline-derived CDR1 and CDR2 are MNHEY and SMNVEV (reference sequence). Trimming removed 5 bases at V and 7 bases at J, with 12 bases between. CDR3 amino acids: CASSRRGGQPQHF. For the CDR3, the DNA is TGTGCCAGCAGTAGGCGTGGGGGGCAGCCCCAGCATTTT.

This clonotype appeared many times. The chain employs TRBV2 and TRBJ1-6; a possible D gene is TRBD1 (5 bases). V lost 6 bases to trimming and J lost 9 bases, with 12 bases between them. Germline V gene lookup returns CDR1 SNHLY and CDR2 FYNNEI. The CDR3 has 13 residues. CDR3 region: CASSARESSPLHF. In nucleotides, the CDR3 is TGTGCCAGCAGCGCCAGGGAGAGTTCACCCCTCCACTTT. The variable domain in full, with the rest retrieved from reference TRBV2 and TRBJ1-6, is EPEVTQTPSHQVTQMGQEVILRCVPISNHLYFYWYRQILGQKVEFLVSFYNNEISEKSEIFDDQFSVERPDGSNFTLKIRSTKLEDSAMYFCASSARESSPLHFGNGTRLTVT.

The chain carries TRBV12-3 or TRBV12-4 and TRBJ1-4, with TRBD1 as a possible D gene (5 bases). V lost 6 bases and J lost 6, with 8 bases in between. The CDR3 runs to 12 residues. This chain's CDR3 is CASRGLDEKLFF. The CDR3 nucleotides are TGTGCCAGCAGGGGACTTGATGAAAAACTGTTTTTT.

This clonotype was recorded many times. The rearrangement links TRBV7-3 to TRBJ1-1, with a possible D match to TRBD1 (6 bases). V was clipped by 0 bases and J by 7 bases, with 21 bases between them. The length of the CDR3 is 17 residues. Per germline, CDR1 SGHTA and CDR2 FQGTGA. The CDR3: CASSLTRDKGVSGEAFF. In nucleotides, the CDR3 is TGTGCCAGCAGCTTAACCCGGGACAAGGGGGTCTCGGGTGAAGCTTTCTTT.

Comment on this clonotype: Just one base apart from a much larger clone, this may be a read error. The J gene is TRBJ2-7, the V gene TRBV3-1; 12 bases are a match to TRBD2. V lost 4 bases, J lost 7 bases, and 14 bases stayed unmatched. CDR3 size: 17 residues. The germline V gene has CDR1 LGHDT and CDR2 YNNKEL (reference sequence). The CDR3 region is CASSPLTSGGFYNEQYF. In nucleotides, the CDR3 is TGTGCCAGCAGCCCGCTAACTAGCGGGGGGTTTTACAATGAGCAGTACTTC.

The chain has TRBV28 and TRBJ1-1; the D gene is possibly TRBD1 (6 bases). The CDR3 length is 17 residues. Looked up from germline, CDR1 is MDHEN and CDR2 is SYDVKM. The germline V and J ends were trimmed by 5 bases and 0 bases, with 19 bases remaining between them. The chain's CDR3 is CASSTRQRGIMNTEAFF. CDR3 nucleotides: TGTGCCAGCAGTACCAGACAGAGGGGGATAATGAACACTGAAGCTTTCTTT. Full variable domain (outside the CDR3, taken from reference TRBV28 and TRBJ1-1): DVKVTQSSRYLVKRTGEKVFLECVQDMDHENMFWYRQDPGLGLRLIYFSYDVKMKEKGDIPEGYSVSREKKERFSLILESASTNQTSMYLCASSTRQRGIMNTEAFFGQGTRLTVV.

CDR3: CASSRHLSGKTSGGAEQFF. DNA of the CDR3: TGTGCCAGCAGCCGTCACCTCTCCGGGAAAACTAGCGGGGGGGCAGAGCAGTTCTTC. This chain joins TRBV27 and TRBJ2-1, with TRBD2 identical over 13 bases. CDR1 and CDR2 (germline): MNHEY, SMNVEV (reference sequence). The CDR3 has 19 amino acids. V was pared by 6 bases and J by 10 bases, with 21 bases of the junction left unmatched.

This clonotype came up a few times. A much more abundant neighbour one base away suggests this may be a read error. The CDR3 end shows no conserved phenylalanine or tryptophan, and so a read error is likely. This chain uses TRBV7-9 with TRBJ1-1; weak D call: TRBD1 (5 bases). Between the trimmed V and J ends, which lost 5 bases and 5 bases, there was a span of 18 bases. There are 15 residues in the CDR3. Germline-derived CDR1 and CDR2 are SEHNR and FQNEAQ (reference sequence). CDR3 sequence: CASSQGPGRGTEAFL. The CDR3 bases are TGTGCCAGCAGCCAAGGGCCGGGACGCGGGACTGAAGCTTTCTTG.

This clonotype was counted only a few times. A far larger clone differs by one base, so this is likely a read error. J is TRBJ2-5 and V is TRBV5-6; TRBD2 matches 8 bases. The V gene's germline CDR1 is SGHDT and CDR2 YYEEEE. CDR3 length equals 19 residues. J gave up 11 bases and V 4 bases, and 28 bases lay outside the gene matches. The CDR3 protein is CASSPRGSGAPSSYNEQYF. In DNA, the CDR3 is TGTGCCAGCAGCCCCCGGGGTAGCGGGGCTCCGAGCTCCTACAATGAGCAGTACTTC.

V gene TRBV6-2 or TRBV6-3 combines with J gene TRBJ2-3; D unclear. Trimming left V 6 bases short and J 4 bases short, with 11 bases between. This CDR3 spans 13 amino acids. The germline gives CDR1 MNHEY, CDR2 SVGEGT. The CDR3 loop reads CASSRRSADTQYF. CDR3 bases: TGTGCCAGCAGCCGCCGGTCCGCAGATACGCAGTATTTT.

Many counts were recorded for this clonotype. The chain employs TRBV12-3 or TRBV12-4 and TRBJ1-5, with D possibly being TRBD1 (6 bases). The CDR3 runs 14 residues. V lost 6 bases and J lost 5, with 14 bases in between. CDR3 amino acids: CASSPWDTDQPQHF. DNA of the CDR3: TGTGCCAGCAGCCCCTGGGACACTGATCAGCCCCAGCATTTT.

This clonotype was seen at least ten times. In DNA form, the CDR3 reads TGTGCCAGCAGTGGACTAGCGGTTAGCACAGATACGCAGTATTTT. It is translated as CASSGLAVSTDTQYF. The chain has TRBV6-2 or TRBV6-3 and TRBJ2-3, with 10 bases aligning to TRBD2. Germline V gene sequence: CDR1 MNHEY, CDR2 SVGEGT. V was pared by 5 bases and J by 0 bases, with 2 bases of the junction left unmatched. This CDR3 has 15 amino acids.

This clonotype was found a few times. The V and J genes are TRBV25-1 and TRBJ1-6; D might be TRBD1 (6 bases). With 7 bases removed from V and 9 bases from J, the gap between germline ends came to 16 bases. Germline values: CDR1 MGHDK, CDR2 SYGVNS. The CDR3 runs to 14 residues. The CDR3 loop is CASTTTGLGSPLHF. As DNA, the CDR3 is TGTGCCAGCACCACGACAGGCCTCGGTTCACCCCTCCACTTT.

This clonotype came up many times. The chain employs TRBV20-1 and TRBJ2-5; TRBD2 matches 7 bases. Trimming cost V 4 bases and J 5 bases; bases outside gene matches: 7. Germline V gene sequence: CDR1 DFQATT, CDR2 SNEGSKA (reference sequence). The CDR3 has 13 amino acids. The CDR3 DNA is TGCAGTGCTACTGGGACTATCCGCGAGACCCAGTACTTC. Translating gives CSATGTIRETQYF.

The chain has TRBV3-1 and TRBJ2-5; maybe TRBD1 (5 bases). The CDR3 extends over 15 amino acids. Trimming removed 4 bases from V and 0 bases from J, with 12 bases in between. The germline V gene encodes CDR1 LGHDT and CDR2 YNNKEL (reference sequence). CDR3 loop: CASSRGAAHQETQYF. In nucleotides, the CDR3 is TGTGCCAGCAGCCGGGGCGCGGCACACCAAGAGACCCAGTACTTC.

This clonotype was counted between two and nine times. This sequence joins TRBV2 and TRBJ1-5; TRBD1 is a possible D gene (6 bases). CDR3 length: 15 residues. Trimming removed 11 bases at V and 1 base at J, with 18 bases between. Per the germline V gene, CDR1 is SNHLY and CDR2 is FYNNEI. CDR3 nucleotides: TGTGCCTTAACAACAGGGTCGCAGAGCAATCAGCCCCAGCATTTT. Its translation: CALTTGSQSNQPQHF. Supplemented by reference TRBV2 and TRBJ1-5, the full variable domain reads EPEVTQTPSHQVTQMGQEVILRCVPISNHLYFYWYRQILGQKVEFLVSFYNNEISEKSEIFDDQFSVERPDGSNFTLKIRSTKLEDSAMYFCALTTGSQSNQPQHFGDGTRLSIL.

The chain carries TRBV6-2 or TRBV6-3 and TRBJ1-5; the D is unclear. CDR1 is MNHEY, CDR2 SVGEGT, per germline. The CDR3 has 14 amino acids. V gave up 8 bases and J gave up 7 bases, with 18 bases separating them. The CDR3 DNA sequence: TGTGCCAGCCGAGATGACATGGGTGGACAGCCCCAGCATTTT. It encodes CASRDDMGGQPQHF.